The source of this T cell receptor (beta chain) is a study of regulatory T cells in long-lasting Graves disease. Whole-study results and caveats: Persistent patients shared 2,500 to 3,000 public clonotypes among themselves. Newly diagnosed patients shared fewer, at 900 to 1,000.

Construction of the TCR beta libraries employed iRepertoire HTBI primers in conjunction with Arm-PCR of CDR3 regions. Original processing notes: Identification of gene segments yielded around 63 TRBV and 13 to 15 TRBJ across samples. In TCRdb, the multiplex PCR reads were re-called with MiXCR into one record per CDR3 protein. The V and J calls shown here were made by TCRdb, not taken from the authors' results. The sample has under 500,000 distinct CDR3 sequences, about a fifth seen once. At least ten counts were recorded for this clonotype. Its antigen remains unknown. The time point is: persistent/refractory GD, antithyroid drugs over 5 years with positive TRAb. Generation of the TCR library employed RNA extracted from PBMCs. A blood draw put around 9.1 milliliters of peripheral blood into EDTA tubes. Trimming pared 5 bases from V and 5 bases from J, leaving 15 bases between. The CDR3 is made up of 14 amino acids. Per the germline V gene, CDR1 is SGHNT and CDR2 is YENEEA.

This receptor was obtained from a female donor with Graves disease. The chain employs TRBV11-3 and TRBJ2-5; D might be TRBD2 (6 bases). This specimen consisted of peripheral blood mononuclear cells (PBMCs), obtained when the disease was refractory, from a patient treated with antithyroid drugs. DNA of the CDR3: TGTGCCAGCAGCCCTGGAGGGCCTAGCGAGACCCAGTACTTC. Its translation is CASSPGGPSETQYF.